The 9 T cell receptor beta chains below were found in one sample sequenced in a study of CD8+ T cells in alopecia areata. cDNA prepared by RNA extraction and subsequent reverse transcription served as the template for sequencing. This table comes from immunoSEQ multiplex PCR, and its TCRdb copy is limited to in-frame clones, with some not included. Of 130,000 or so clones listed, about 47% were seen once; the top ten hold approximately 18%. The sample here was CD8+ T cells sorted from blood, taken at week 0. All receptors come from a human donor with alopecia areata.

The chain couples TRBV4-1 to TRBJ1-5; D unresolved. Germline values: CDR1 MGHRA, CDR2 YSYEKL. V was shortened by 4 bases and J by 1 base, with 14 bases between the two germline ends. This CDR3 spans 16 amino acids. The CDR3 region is CASSPHTARSNQPQHF. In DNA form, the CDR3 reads TGCGCCAGCAGCCCCCACACAGCTCGGAGCAATCAGCCCCAGCATTTT.

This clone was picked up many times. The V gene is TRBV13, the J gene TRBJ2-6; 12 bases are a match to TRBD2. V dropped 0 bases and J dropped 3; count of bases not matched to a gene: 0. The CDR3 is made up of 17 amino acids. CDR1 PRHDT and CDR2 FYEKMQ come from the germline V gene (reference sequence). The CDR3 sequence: CASSLGTSGGGANVLTF. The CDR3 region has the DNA TGTGCCAGCAGCTTAGGGACTAGCGGGGGTGGGGCCAACGTCCTGACTTTC.

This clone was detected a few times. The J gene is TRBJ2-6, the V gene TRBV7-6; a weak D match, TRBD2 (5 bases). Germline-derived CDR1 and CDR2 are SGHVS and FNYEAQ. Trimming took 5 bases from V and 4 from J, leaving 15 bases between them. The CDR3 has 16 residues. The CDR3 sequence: CASSAPEGTGANVLTF. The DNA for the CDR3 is TGTGCCAGCAGCGCCCCAGAGGGCACCGGGGCCAACGTCCTGACTTTC.

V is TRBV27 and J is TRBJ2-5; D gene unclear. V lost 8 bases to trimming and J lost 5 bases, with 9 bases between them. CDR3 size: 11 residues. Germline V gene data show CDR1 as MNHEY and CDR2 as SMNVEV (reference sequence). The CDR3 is CASRREETQYF. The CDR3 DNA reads TGTGCCAGCCGTAGAGAGGAGACCCAGTACTTC.

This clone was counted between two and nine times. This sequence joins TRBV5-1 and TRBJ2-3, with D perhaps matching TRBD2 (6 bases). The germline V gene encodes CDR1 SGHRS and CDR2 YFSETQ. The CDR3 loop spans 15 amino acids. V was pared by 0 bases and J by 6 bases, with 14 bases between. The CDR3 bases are TGCGCCAGCAGCTTGGATACGGGGGAGGCTGATACGCAGTATTTT. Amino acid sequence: CASSLDTGEADTQYF. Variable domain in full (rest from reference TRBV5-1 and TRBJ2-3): KAGVTQTPRYLIKTRGQQVTLSCSPISGHRSVSWYQQTPGQGLQFLFEYFSETQRNKGNFPGRFSGRQFSNSRSEMNVSTLELGDSALYLCASSLDTGEADTQYFGPGTRLTVL.

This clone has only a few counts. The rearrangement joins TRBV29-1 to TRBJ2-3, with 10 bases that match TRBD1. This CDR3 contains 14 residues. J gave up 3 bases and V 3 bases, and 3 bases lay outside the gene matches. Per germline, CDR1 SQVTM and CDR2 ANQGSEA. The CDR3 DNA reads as TGCAGCGTTGACTTGGGACAGGGGACAGATACGCAGTATTTT. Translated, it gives CSVDLGQGTDTQYF.

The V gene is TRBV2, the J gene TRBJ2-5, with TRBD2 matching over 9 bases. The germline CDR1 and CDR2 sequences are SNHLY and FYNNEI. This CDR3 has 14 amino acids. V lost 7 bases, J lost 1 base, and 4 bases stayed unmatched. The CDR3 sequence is CASIQRGAQETQYF. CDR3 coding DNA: TGTGCCAGCATCCAGCGGGGGGCCCAAGAGACCCAGTACTTC.

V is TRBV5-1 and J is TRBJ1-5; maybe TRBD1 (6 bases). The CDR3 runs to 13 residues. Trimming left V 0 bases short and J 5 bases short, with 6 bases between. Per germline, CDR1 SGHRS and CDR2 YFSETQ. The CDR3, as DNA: TGCGCCAGCAGCTTGGCAGGGGATCAGCCCCAGCATTTT. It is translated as CASSLAGDQPQHF.

The CDR3 is CASSAEGRGKEQYF. DNA for the CDR3: TGTGCCAGCAGCGCCGAGGGGAGGGGGAAGGAGCAGTACTTC. V gene TRBV9 combines with J gene TRBJ2-7, with D possibly TRBD2 on 7 matching bases. Looked up from germline, CDR1 is SGDLS and CDR2 is YYNGEE. V lost 3 bases and J 7 bases, leaving 17 bases between the germline ends. The CDR3 sequence is 14 residues long.